The 10 T cell receptor beta chains given below trace back to one sample, sequenced in a study of blood T cell repertoires in COVID-19. Here immunoSEQ multiplex PCR was the method, and the copy in TCRdb shows in-frame clones only, minus some. The sample shows about 170,000 clones, roughly 91% of them seen only once. The sequenced sample was peripheral blood. Receptors were obtained from a man younger than 35 with COVID-19, enrolled during active disease.

J is TRBJ1-1 and V is TRBV9, with TRBD1 matching over 11 bases. In germline, CDR1 is SGDLS, CDR2 YYNGEE. This CDR3 contains 14 residues. Unmatched junction bases numbered 9, after V lost 0 bases and J lost 14 bases. This CDR3 reads CASSVADRGQSTFF. Here the CDR3 DNA reads TGTGCCAGCAGCGTAGCGGACAGGGGGCAATCGACATTCTTT.

The CDR3 nucleotides read TGTGCCAGCAGTTCCCCGGGCCAGCCGGGGGAGCAGTACTTC. Translation gives CASSSPGQPGEQYF. The chain is built from TRBV28 and TRBJ2-7; the D gene is possibly TRBD2 (5 bases). The CDR3 consists of 14 residues. The V gene lost 4 bases and the J gene lost 7 bases, with 17 bases spanning the gap. Per germline, CDR1 MDHEN and CDR2 SYDVKM.

This chain uses TRBV21-1 with TRBJ2-7; the table gives TRBD2 as D, unverified against the DNA. TRBV21-1 is marked as a pseudogene. This CDR3 has 14 residues. The CDR3 bases are TGTGCCGCCCCCACGGGACTAGCGTTGTACGAGCAGTACTTC. Encoded protein: CAAPTGLALYEQYF.

The chain carries TRBV19 and TRBJ1-3, with 8 bases matching TRBD1. CDR3 length: 16 amino acids. Trimming removed 5 bases from V and 2 bases from J; junction bases left unmatched: 8. Per the germline V gene, CDR1 is LNHDA and CDR2 is SQIVND (reference sequence). The CDR3 protein is CASSARQGSAGNTIYF. The CDR3 region has the DNA TGTGCCAGTAGTGCCCGACAGGGGTCCGCTGGAAACACCATATATTTT.

The J gene is TRBJ1-3, the V gene TRBV10-3, with TRBD1 as a possible D gene (5 bases). Germline V CDR1 and CDR2: ENHRY, SYGVKD. Deletions cut 7 bases from V and 6 bases from J, with 19 bases between. The CDR3 is made up of 15 amino acids. CDR3 amino acids: CAITVGTVAENTIYF. CDR3 in DNA: TGTGCCATCACAGTAGGGACGGTAGCGGAAAACACCATATATTTT.

The chain has TRBV30 and TRBJ2-7, with TRBD2 matching over 13 bases. CDR1 GTSNPN and CDR2 SVGIG come from the germline V gene (reference sequence). CDR3 length: 15 amino acids. Unmatched junction bases numbered 4, after V lost 3 bases and J lost 2 bases. The CDR3 region has the DNA TGTGCCTGGAGCGCCGGACTAGCGGGAGCCTACGAGCAGTACTTC. This codes for CAWSAGLAGAYEQYF. Variable domain in full (rest from reference TRBV30 and TRBJ2-7): SQTIHQWPATLVQPVGSPLSLECTVEGTSNPNLYWYRQAAGRGLQLLFYSVGIGQISSEVPQNLSASRPQDRQFILSSKKLLLSDSGFYLCAWSAGLAGAYEQYFGPGTRLTVT.

The CDR3 coding sequence is TGCGCCAGCAGTCAGGGTACTAGCTACACCGGGGAGCTGTTTTTT. Residues: CASSQGTSYTGELFF. The chain uses TRBV23-1 and TRBJ2-2, with D maybe TRBD2 (6 bases). TRBV23-1 is an open reading frame, and its role is uncertain. The V and J ends lost 3 bases and 3 bases respectively, with 11 bases between them. This CDR3 has 15 amino acids.

The V gene is TRBV9, the J gene TRBJ1-2; D is possibly TRBD1 (6 bases). Deletions cut 4 bases from V and 2 bases from J, with 12 bases between. This CDR3 has 14 amino acids. Per germline, CDR1 SGDLS and CDR2 YYNGEE. The CDR3 nucleotides read TGTGCCAGCAGCTCCCCAAGGGGGAACTATGGCTACACCTTC. This sequence encodes CASSSPRGNYGYTF.

The gene calls are TRBV9 and TRBJ2-5; maybe TRBD2 (5 bases). Germline CDR1 and CDR2: SGDLS and YYNGEE. Trimming removed 0 bases at V and 1 base at J, with 13 bases between. CDR3 length equals 16 residues. Written as DNA, the CDR3 is TGTGCCAGCAGCGTAGGGACTGCGATGACCCAAGAGACCCAGTACTTC. Encoded protein: CASSVGTAMTQETQYF.

The V and J genes are TRBV7-7 and TRBJ2-5; D possibly corresponds to TRBD2 (6 bases). The ends were cut back, 2 bases at V and 2 bases at J, with 12 bases in the middle. CDR1 SSHAT and CDR2 FNYEAQ come from the germline V gene (reference sequence). This CDR3 spans 15 amino acids. As DNA, the CDR3 is TGTGCCAGCAGCTTAAGTATAGCGGCACAAGAGACCCAGTACTTC. Translating it yields CASSLSIAAQETQYF.